Listed below are T cell receptor beta chains from one sample, sequenced in a study of beta chain features in type 1 diabetes. Method: immunoSEQ multiplex PCR; TCRdb's copy keeps in-frame clones and lacks some. The top ten clones hold roughly 0.12% of a sample with 600,000 to 700,000 clones, around 12% of them seen once. Sample: naive CD4+ T cells from blood. The receptors originated from a man younger than 40 with type 1 diabetes. CDR3s include the opening cysteine and the closing phenylalanine or tryptophan. D genes are given only for firm matches. Some rows mark clone size as missing; the rest say once, few, many or name a class of expanded clone.

D	J	V	size	DNA	CDR3
TRBD1	TRBJ1-1	TRBV7-9	few	TGTGCCAGCAGCTTATCGGACAGGGCTTTTACTGAAGCTTTCTTT	CASSLSDRAFTEAFF
-	TRBJ2-5	TRBV7-6	-	TGTGCCAGCAGCCGGGGATCCGAGACCCAGTACTTC	CASSRGSETQYF
-	TRBJ1-2	TRBV27	-	TGTGCCAGCAGCCAGGCACAGGGCTATGGCTACACCTTC	CASSQAQGYGYTF
TRBD1	TRBJ2-2	TRBV7-3	few	TGTGCCAGCAGCCCAGGGACAGGGGCCGGGGAGCTGTTTTTT	CASSPGTGAGELFF
-	TRBJ1-5	TRBV7-2	-	TGTGCCAGCAGCGTCTCCCTCAATCAGCCCCAGCATTTT	CASSVSLNQPQHF
TRBD1	TRBJ1-2	TRBV28	few	TGTGCCAGCAGACGATCCTACTCGGGACAGATCAATTCAATCTATGGCTACACCTTC	CASRRSYSGQINSIYGYTF
-	TRBJ1-5	TRBV5-1	-	TGCGCCAGCAGCCAGGACGGACATAGCAATCAGCCCCAGCATTTT	CASSQDGHSNQPQHF
-	TRBJ2-2	TRBV7-6	few	TGTGCCAGCAGCGCACTAGCGAACACCGGGGAGCTGTTTTTT	CASSALANTGELFF
-	TRBJ2-7	TRBV28	-	TGTGCCAGCAGTTTACGGGACAAAGGGAGCTACGAGCAGTACTTC	CASSLRDKGSYEQYF
TRBD1	TRBJ2-2	TRBV4-3	-	TGCGCCAGCAGCCAAGTGGCAGGGGGTGGAAACGGGGAGCTGTTTTTT	CASSQVAGGGNGELFF
-	TRBJ1-3	TRBV11-3	-	TGTGCCAGCAGCTTCGGCACCTCTGGAAACACCATATATTTT	CASSFGTSGNTIYF
-	TRBJ1-2	TRBV15	few	TGTGCCACCAGCAGAGACAGGGCGGGTTATGGCTACACCTTC	CATSRDRAGYGYTF
TRBD2	TRBJ2-1	TRBV7-2	-	TGTGCCAGCAGCTTCCCCTCAGCGGGGGGCCGGAATGAGCAGTTCTTC	CASSFPSAGGRNEQFF
-	TRBJ2-3	TRBV6-5	-	TGTGCCAGCCGAAGCACAGATACGCAGTATTTT	CASRSTDTQYF
-	TRBJ1-5	TRBV5-4	few	TGTGCCAGCAGCTTCGTCGGGCAGCCCCAGCATTTT	CASSFVGQPQHF
TRBD1	TRBJ2-3	TRBV6-5	-	TGTGCCAGCAGTTCCTTGGGACAGGGAATCACGCAGTATTTT	CASSSLGQGITQYF
TRBD1	TRBJ1-3	TRBV5-4	few	TGTGCCAGCAGCGGACTGGGGAAGGGGGCGGCTGGAAACACCATATATTTT	CASSGLGKGAAGNTIYF
-	TRBJ2-5	TRBV19	-	TGTGCCAGTAGTATGACAGTGGGAAGGGAGACCCAGTACTTC	CASSMTVGRETQYF
TRBD1	TRBJ1-5	TRBV2	-	TGTGCCAGCAGAGGACAGGGCTCTAGCAATCAGCCCCAGCATTTT	CASRGQGSSNQPQHF
TRBD2	TRBJ2-3	TRBV6-5	few	TGTGCCAGCAGTTCCTTTAGCGGGGGTTTCACAGATACGCAGTATTTT	CASSSFSGGFTDTQYF
TRBD2	TRBJ2-7	TRBV7-2	-	TGTGCCAGCAGCGTCACCACTAGCGGGGGGGCTGGTGGGTCCTACGAGCAGTACTTC	CASSVTTSGGAGGSYEQYF
-	TRBJ2-7	TRBV10-3	-	TGTGCCATCAGTGAGTCGAGCGGGCGCGGGGTTTTGAAGCAGTACTTC	CAISESSGRGVLKQYF
TRBD1	TRBJ2-7	TRBV5-4	-	TGTGCCAGCAGCTTATCATCGGGACAGGGTTACGAGCAGTACTTC	CASSLSSGQGYEQYF
-	TRBJ1-5	TRBV5-5	few	TGTGCCAGCAGCTTGGTTCCGACAGCCAATCAGCCCCAGCATTTT	CASSLVPTANQPQHF
-	TRBJ2-1	TRBV10-3	many	TGTGCCATCACCTCAGGGGAACAGCAGTTCTTC	CAITSGEQQFF
TRBD1	TRBJ2-5	TRBV2	-	TGTGCCAGCAGCGGTGGACAGGGGATGCGAGAGACCCAGTACTTC	CASSGGQGMRETQYF
TRBD1	TRBJ1-2	TRBV4-3	few	TGCGCCAGCAGCCAAGAGCGAACAGGGGATCTGGGCTACACCTTC	CASSQERTGDLGYTF
TRBD1	TRBJ2-2	TRBV5-4	-	TGTGCCAGCAGCCGGACAGGGAACACCGGGGAGCTGTTTTTT	CASSRTGNTGELFF
-	TRBJ1-2	TRBV7-9	-	TGTGCCAGCAGTCCCCCACCAGGGGTTGGCGGCTACACCTTC	CASSPPPGVGGYTF
-	TRBJ1-2	TRBV2	few	TGTGCCACCTACCCGGACAAGAACTATGGCTACACCTTC	CATYPDKNYGYTF
-	TRBJ1-3	TRBV30	few	TGTGCCTCGGCGACGACTGGAAACACCATATATTTT	CASATTGNTIYF
TRBD1	TRBJ2-3	TRBV7-9	few	TGTGCCAGCAGCGCCACGGGACAGGGCACAGATACGCAGTATTTT	CASSATGQGTDTQYF
TRBD1	TRBJ1-2	TRBV9	-	TGTGCCAGCAGCGTAGATGGCGCAGGGGGCTATGGCTACACCTTC	CASSVDGAGGYGYTF
TRBD1	TRBJ1-6	TRBV6-5	-	TGTGCCAGCAGTTACTCGGGACAGTTGAGTTCACCCCTCCACTTT	CASSYSGQLSSPLHF
TRBD2	TRBJ2-7	TRBV7-9	few	TGTGCCAGCAGCTTATCAGCGGGGGACTCCTACGAGCAGTACTTC	CASSLSAGDSYEQYF
-	TRBJ2-2	TRBV29-1	-	TGCAGCGTTGAACAGGGAAGCGCCGGGGAGCTGTTTTTT	CSVEQGSAGELFF
-	TRBJ1-2	TRBV9	-	TGTGCCAGCAGCGTAGTAGGGGGGCCAACCTACACCTTC	CASSVVGGPTYTF
-	TRBJ1-2	TRBV7-2	-	TGTGCCAGCAGCTCCCCGGGGAGAGGCAGCTATGGCTACACCTTC	CASSSPGRGSYGYTF
-	TRBJ2-6	TRBV29-1	-	TGCAGCTCAAGGACAGCTGGGGCCAACGTCCTGACTTTC	CSSRTAGANVLTF
TRBD2	TRBJ2-7	TRBV19	few	TGTGCCAGTAGTGCTCTAGCGGGGAGCTCCTACGAGCAGTACTTC	CASSALAGSSYEQYF
-	TRBJ1-4	TRBV30	-	TGTGCCTGGAGTGTAGGGGGGGCGACTGAAAAACTGTTTTTT	CAWSVGGATEKLFF
TRBD1	TRBJ2-3	TRBV6-1	-	TGTGCCAGCAGTGGGACAGGGCCCACAGATACGCAGTATTTT	CASSGTGPTDTQYF
-	TRBJ2-5	TRBV19	-	TGTGCCAGTAGTATAGGCAGCAGGGAGAGGGAGACCCAGTACTTC	CASSIGSRERETQYF
-	TRBJ2-3	TRBV4-3	-	TGCGCCAGCAGCCTAGACAGCGGTCCTGCCGGTAGTACGCAGTATTTT	CASSLDSGPAGSTQYF
-	TRBJ1-1	TRBV11-2	-	TGTGCCAGCAGGGTGAGGGGCTCTGAAGCTTTCTTT	CASRVRGSEAFF
-	TRBJ2-5	TRBV11-2	-	TGTGCCAGCCGGGGCGTCGGAGAGACCCAGTACTTC	CASRGVGETQYF
-	TRBJ2-3	TRBV5-1	few	TGCGCCAGCAGCATCCAAGCCGAAGGCACAGATACGCAGTATTTT	CASSIQAEGTDTQYF
TRBD1	TRBJ1-2	TRBV29-1	-	TGCAGCGTGCGGACAGGGGGCGCCTATGGCTACACCTTC	CSVRTGGAYGYTF
-	TRBJ1-4	TRBV5-6	-	TGTGCCAGCAGCTTGGCCGGGACATCGGAAAAACTGTTTTTT	CASSLAGTSEKLFF
TRBD2	TRBJ2-3	TRBV7-9	-	TGTGCCAGCAGCACTGGGACTAGCGTATGGGAGGATACGCAGTATTTT	CASSTGTSVWEDTQYF
TRBD1	TRBJ1-5	TRBV19	-	TGTGCCAGTAGTATGGCGACAGGGGGGAATAGCAATCAGCCCCAGCATTTT	CASSMATGGNSNQPQHF
-	TRBJ2-3	TRBV18	-	TGTGCCAGCCCACAGCGGGTAGGGGGAGATACGCAGTATTTT	CASPQRVGGDTQYF
-	TRBJ1-5	TRBV5-1	-	TGCGCCAGCAGCTTGGATTTCAATCAGCCCCAGCATTTT	CASSLDFNQPQHF
-	TRBJ2-4	TRBV18	-	TGTGCCAGCTCACCAGGGGCCAACATTCAGTACTTC	CASSPGANIQYF
-	TRBJ2-5	TRBV7-2	few	TGTGCCAGCAGCCAAATGGGCGAAGAGACCCAGTACTTC	CASSQMGEETQYF